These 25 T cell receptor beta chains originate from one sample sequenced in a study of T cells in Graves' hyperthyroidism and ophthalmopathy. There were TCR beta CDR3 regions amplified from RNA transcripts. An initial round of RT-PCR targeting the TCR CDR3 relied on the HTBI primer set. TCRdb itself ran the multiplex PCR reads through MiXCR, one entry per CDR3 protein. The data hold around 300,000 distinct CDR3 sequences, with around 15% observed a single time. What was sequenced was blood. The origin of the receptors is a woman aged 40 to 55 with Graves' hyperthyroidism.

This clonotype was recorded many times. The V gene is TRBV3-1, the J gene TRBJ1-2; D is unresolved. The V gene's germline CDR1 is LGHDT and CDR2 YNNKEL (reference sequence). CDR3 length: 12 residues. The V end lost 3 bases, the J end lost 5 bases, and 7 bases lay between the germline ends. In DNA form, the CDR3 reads TGTGCCAGCAGCCAGACCCTGTATGGCTACACCTTC. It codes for CASSQTLYGYTF.

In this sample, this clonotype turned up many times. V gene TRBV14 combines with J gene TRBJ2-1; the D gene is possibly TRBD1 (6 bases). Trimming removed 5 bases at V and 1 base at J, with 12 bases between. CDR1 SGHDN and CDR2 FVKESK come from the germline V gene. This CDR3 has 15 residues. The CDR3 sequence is CASSDRLTSYNEQFF. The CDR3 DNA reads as TGTGCCAGCAGCGACAGGTTGACTTCCTACAATGAGCAGTTCTTC.

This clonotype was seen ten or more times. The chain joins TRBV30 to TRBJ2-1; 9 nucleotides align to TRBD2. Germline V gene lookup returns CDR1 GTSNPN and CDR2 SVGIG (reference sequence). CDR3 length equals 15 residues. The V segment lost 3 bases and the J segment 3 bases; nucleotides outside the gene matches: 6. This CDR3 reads CAWRMAGGNYNEQFF. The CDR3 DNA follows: TGTGCCTGGAGGATGGCGGGAGGGAACTACAATGAGCAGTTCTTC.

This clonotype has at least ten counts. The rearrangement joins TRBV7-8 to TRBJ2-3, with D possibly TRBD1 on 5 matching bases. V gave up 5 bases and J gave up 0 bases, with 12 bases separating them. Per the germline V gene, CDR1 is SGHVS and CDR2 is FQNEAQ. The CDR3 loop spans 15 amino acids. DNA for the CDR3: TGTGCCAGCAGCACGGCAGGGAAAAGCACAGATACGCAGTATTTT. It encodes CASSTAGKSTDTQYF. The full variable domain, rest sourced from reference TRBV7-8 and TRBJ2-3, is GAGVSQSPRYKVAKRGQDVALRCDPISGHVSLFWYQQALGQGPEFLTYFQNEAQLDKSGLPSDRFFAERPEGSVSTLKIQRTQQEDSAVYLCASSTAGKSTDTQYFGPGTRLTVL.

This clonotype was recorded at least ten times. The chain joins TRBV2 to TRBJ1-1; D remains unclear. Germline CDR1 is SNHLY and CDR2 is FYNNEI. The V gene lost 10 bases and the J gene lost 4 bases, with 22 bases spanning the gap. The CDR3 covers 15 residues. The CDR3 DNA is TGTGCCACCGGGCAGGTAAAAGCTTATGGCACTGAAGCTTTCTTT. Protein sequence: CATGQVKAYGTEAFF.

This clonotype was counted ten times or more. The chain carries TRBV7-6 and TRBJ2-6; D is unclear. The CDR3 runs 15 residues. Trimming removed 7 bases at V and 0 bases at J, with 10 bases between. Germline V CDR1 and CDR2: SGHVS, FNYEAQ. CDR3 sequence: CASTNGYSGANVLTF. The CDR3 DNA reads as TGTGCCAGCACCAACGGCTACTCTGGGGCCAACGTCCTGACTTTC.

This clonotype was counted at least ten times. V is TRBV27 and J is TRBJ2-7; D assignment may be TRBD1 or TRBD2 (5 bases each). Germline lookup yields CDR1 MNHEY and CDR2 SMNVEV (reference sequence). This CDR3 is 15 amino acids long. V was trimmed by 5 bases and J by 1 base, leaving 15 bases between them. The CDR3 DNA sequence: TGTGCCAGCAGTCACACACGGGGCCAGTCCTACGAGCAGTACTTC. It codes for CASSHTRGQSYEQYF.

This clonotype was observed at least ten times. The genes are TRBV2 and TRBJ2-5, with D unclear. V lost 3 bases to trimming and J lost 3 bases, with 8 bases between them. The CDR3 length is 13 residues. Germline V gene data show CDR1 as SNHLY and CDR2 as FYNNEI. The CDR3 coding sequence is TGTGCCAGCAGTGATGGGATTAAAGAGACCCAGTACTTC. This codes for CASSDGIKETQYF.

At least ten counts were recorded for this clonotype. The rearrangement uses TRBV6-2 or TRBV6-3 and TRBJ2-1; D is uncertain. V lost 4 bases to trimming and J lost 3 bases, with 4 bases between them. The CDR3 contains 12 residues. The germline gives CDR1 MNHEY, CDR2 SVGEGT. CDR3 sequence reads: CASSWNYNEQFF. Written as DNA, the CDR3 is TGTGCCAGCAGTTGGAACTACAATGAGCAGTTCTTC.

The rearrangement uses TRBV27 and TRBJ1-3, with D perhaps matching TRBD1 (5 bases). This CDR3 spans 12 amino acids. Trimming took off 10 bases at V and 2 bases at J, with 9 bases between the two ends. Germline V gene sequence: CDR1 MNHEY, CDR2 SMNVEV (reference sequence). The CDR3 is CANRGAGNTIYF. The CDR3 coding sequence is TGTGCCAACCGGGGGGCTGGAAACACCATATATTTT.

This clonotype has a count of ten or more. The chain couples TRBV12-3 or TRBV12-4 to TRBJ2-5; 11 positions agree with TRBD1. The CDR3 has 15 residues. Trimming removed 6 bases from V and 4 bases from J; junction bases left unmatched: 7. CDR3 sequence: CASSRTGGALETQYF. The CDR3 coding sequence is TGTGCCAGCAGCCGGACAGGGGGCGCCTTAGAGACCCAGTACTTC.

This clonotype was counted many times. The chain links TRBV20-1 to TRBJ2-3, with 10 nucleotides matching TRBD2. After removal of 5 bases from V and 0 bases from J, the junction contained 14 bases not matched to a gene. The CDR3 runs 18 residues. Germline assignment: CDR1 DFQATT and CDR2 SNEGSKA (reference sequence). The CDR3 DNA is TGCAGTGCTGCGCGGGGTAGCGGGAGGCGGATTAGCACAGATACGCAGTATTTT. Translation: CSAARGSGRRISTDTQYF.

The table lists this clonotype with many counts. DNA for the CDR3: TGTGCCAGCAGCACCACTCTCGGCACAGATACGCAGTATTTT. Translating gives CASSTTLGTDTQYF. The V call is TRBV5-5, the J call TRBJ2-3; D remains ambiguous. Germline-derived CDR1 and CDR2 are SGHKS and YYEKEE (reference sequence). CDR3 length equals 14 residues. The ends were cut back, 4 bases at V and 1 base at J, with 10 bases in the middle. The variable domain in full, completed from reference TRBV5-5 and TRBJ2-3, reads DAGVTQSPTHLIKTRGQQVTLRCSPISGHKSVSWYQQVLGQGPQFIFQYYEKEERGRGNFPDRFSARQFPNYSSELNVNALLLGDSALYLCASSTTLGTDTQYFGPGTRLTVL.

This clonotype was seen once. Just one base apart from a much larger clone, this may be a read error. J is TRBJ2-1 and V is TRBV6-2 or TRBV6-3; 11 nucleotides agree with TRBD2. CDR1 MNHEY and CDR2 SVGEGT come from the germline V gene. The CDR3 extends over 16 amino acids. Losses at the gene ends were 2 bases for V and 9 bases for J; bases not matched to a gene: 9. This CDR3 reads CASSYPLAGGRCEQFF. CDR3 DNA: TGTGCCAGCAGTTACCCCCTAGCGGGAGGTAGGTGTGAGCAGTTCTTC.

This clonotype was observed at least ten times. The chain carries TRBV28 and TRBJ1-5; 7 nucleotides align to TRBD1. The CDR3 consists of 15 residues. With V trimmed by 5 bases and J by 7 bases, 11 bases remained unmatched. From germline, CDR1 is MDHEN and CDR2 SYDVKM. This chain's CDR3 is CASSTHRGGRQPQHF. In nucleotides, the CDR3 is TGTGCCAGCAGTACGCACAGGGGAGGGAGGCAGCCCCAGCATTTT.

CDR3 region: CASSLATSPPDTQYF. DNA of the CDR3: TGCGCCAGCAGCTTGGCCACGAGTCCCCCAGATACGCAGTATTTT. V usage is TRBV5-1 and J usage is TRBJ2-3; no firm D call. The CDR3 covers 15 residues. Germline CDR1 is SGHRS and CDR2 is YFSETQ. V was shortened by 0 bases and J by 4 bases, with 12 bases between the two germline ends.

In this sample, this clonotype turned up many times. The CDR3 loop reads CASSSDLNTEAFF. The CDR3 nucleotides read TGTGCCAGCAGTTCGGACCTGAACACTGAAGCTTTCTTT. The chain uses TRBV6-1 and TRBJ1-1; D not certain. The CDR3 has 13 residues. Germline-derived CDR1 and CDR2 are MNHNS and SASEGT. V gave up 5 bases and J gave up 0 bases, with 7 bases separating them.

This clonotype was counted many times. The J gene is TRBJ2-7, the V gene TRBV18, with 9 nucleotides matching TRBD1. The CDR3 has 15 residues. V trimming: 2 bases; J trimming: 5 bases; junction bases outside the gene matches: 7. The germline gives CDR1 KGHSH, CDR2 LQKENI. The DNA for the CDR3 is TGTGCCAGCTCACCAGGTATGGACAGGGGCCACGAGCAGTACTTC. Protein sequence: CASSPGMDRGHEQYF.

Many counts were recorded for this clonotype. For the CDR3, the DNA is TGCAGTGCTACCTTTGGGGGCTCGGAGACCGGGGAGCTGTTTTTT. Residues: CSATFGGSETGELFF. V and J are TRBV20-1 and TRBJ2-2; tentative D call: TRBD1 (6 bases). Trimming pared 4 bases from V and 5 bases from J, leaving 17 bases between. Germline V gene data show CDR1 as DFQATT and CDR2 as SNEGSKA (reference sequence). The CDR3 runs to 15 residues.

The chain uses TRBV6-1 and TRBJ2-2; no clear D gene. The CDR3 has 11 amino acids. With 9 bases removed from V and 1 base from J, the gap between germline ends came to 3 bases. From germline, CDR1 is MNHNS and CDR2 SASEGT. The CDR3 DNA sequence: TGTGCCAGTGGGAACACCGGGGAGCTGTTTTTT. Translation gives CASGNTGELFF.

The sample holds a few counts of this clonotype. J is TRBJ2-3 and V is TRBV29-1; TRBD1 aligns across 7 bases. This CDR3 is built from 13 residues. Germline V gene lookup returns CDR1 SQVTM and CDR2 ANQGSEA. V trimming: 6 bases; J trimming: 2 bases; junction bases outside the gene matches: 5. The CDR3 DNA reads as TGCAGCGTAGACAGGGTCGTCACAGATACGCAGTATTTT. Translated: CSVDRVVTDTQYF.

CDR3 protein: CSARGGQGAPTMNTEAFF. CDR3 in DNA: TGCAGTGCTAGAGGGGGACAGGGGGCACCAACTATGAACACTGAAGCTTTCTTT. The rearrangement joins TRBV20-1 to TRBJ1-1, with 12 nucleotides matching TRBD1. Germline-derived CDR1 and CDR2 are DFQATT and SNEGSKA (reference sequence). The trim removed 1 base at V and 0 bases at J, leaving 9 bases unmatched. The CDR3 contains 18 residues.

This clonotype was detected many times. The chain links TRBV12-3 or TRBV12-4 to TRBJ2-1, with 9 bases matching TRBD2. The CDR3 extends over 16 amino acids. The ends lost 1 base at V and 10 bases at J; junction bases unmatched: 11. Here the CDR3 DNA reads TGTGCCAGCAGTTTAGAAGCGGGAGGACCCGGGAGGGAGCAGTTCTTC. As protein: CASSLEAGGPGREQFF.

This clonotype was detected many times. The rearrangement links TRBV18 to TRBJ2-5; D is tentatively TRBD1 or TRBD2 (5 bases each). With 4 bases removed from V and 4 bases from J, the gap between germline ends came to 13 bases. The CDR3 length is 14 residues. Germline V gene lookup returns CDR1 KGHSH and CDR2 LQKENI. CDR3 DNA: TGTGCCAGCTCACGAGGGCTGGGGCCAGAGACCCAGTACTTC. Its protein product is CASSRGLGPETQYF.

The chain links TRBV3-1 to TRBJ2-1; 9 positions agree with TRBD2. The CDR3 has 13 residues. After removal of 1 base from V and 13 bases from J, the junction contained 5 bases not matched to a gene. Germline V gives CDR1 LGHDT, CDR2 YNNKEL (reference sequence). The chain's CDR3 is CASSQGGGRGQFF. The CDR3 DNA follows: TGTGCCAGCAGCCAAGGGGGCGGGAGGGGCCAGTTCTTC.